These 8 T cell receptor beta chains came from one sample sequenced in a study of blood T cells in healthy people across ages (dated by TCRdb to 2013 to 2016). Libraries were prepared through 5' RACE. The listed sequencing device is Illumina HiSeq 2500. A second about 7 to 12 cycle PCR used a sample-barcoded 5' primer and a J-beta primer mix. TCRdb reworked the public reads: Q25 trimming with fastp, MiXCR clone assembly, productive beta chains retained. Every CDR3 protein is listed once, alongside the most common genes and DNA of its rows. The sample table holds 750,000 to 1,000,000 distinct CDR3 sequences, of which approximately 32% were seen once. The top ten clones comprise about 10% of the sample. This sample also appeared in a second study, on T cells of mothers and their children.

The sequencing sample was made of blood. Receptors were obtained from a woman in her 40s in good health.

This clonotype was seen repeatedly, ten times or more. The rearrangement joins TRBV7-3 to TRBJ2-3, with unresolved D. Trimming removed 6 bases from V and 5 bases from J, with 9 bases in between. The CDR3 consists of 12 residues. Germline values: CDR1 SGHTA, CDR2 FQGTGA. CDR3: CASSFERDTQYF. CDR3 bases: TGTGCCAGCAGTTTCGAGAGAGATACGCAGTATTTT. Full variable domain (rest looked up from reference TRBV7-3 and TRBJ2-3): GAGVSQTPSNKVTEKGKYVELRCDPISGHTALYWYRQSLGQGPEFLIYFQGTGAADDSGLPNDRFFAVRPEGSVSTLKIQRTERGDSAVYLCASSFERDTQYFGPGTRLTVL.

The rearrangement joins TRBV6-5 to TRBJ2-1; a weak D match, TRBD1 (5 bases). CDR3 length: 13 residues. The ends were cut back, 5 bases at V and 7 bases at J, with 12 bases in the middle. Germline assignment: CDR1 MNHEY and CDR2 SVGAGI. The CDR3 loop reads CASSRAGSNEQFF. The CDR3 region has the DNA TGTGCCAGCAGTAGGGCAGGGTCAAATGAGCAGTTCTTC.

This chain uses TRBV7-2 with TRBJ2-3; the match to TRBD2 covers 7 bases. Germline loops: CDR1 SGHTA, CDR2 FQGNSA. The CDR3 is made up of 18 amino acids. V was clipped by 5 bases and J by 0 bases; unmatched bases: 14. The CDR3 spells CASSPPQGTNPSTDTQYF. The CDR3 nucleotides are TGTGCCAGCAGCCCCCCGCAAGGGACTAACCCCAGCACAGATACGCAGTATTTT.

This clonotype was detected only a few times. The chain employs TRBV24-1 and TRBJ1-2, with D perhaps TRBD1 (5 bases). From germline, CDR1 is KGHDR and CDR2 SFDVKD. The V end was cut by 2 bases, the J end by 8 bases, with 8 bases between. The CDR3 contains 12 residues. The chain's CDR3 is CATSDYGAGYTF. The CDR3 DNA reads as TGTGCCACCAGTGATTACGGGGCCGGCTACACCTTC.

This chain uses TRBV28 with TRBJ1-4, with 7 bases fitting TRBD1. The CDR3 has 14 residues. V dropped 6 bases and J dropped 5; count of bases not matched to a gene: 6. Per the germline V gene, CDR1 is MDHEN and CDR2 is SYDVKM. In DNA form, the CDR3 reads TGTGCCAGCAGACTTGGACAGGCAAATGAAAAACTGTTTTTT. This codes for CASRLGQANEKLFF.

The chain recombines TRBV6-2 or TRBV6-3 with TRBJ1-2, with TRBD1 matching over 7 bases. The ends lost 10 bases at V and 0 bases at J; junction bases unmatched: 5. The CDR3 is 13 residues long. Per germline, CDR1 MNHEY and CDR2 SVGEGT. The CDR3 is CATRDSPNYGYTF. CDR3 nucleotides: TGTGCCACCCGGGACAGTCCTAACTATGGCTACACCTTC.

The chain links TRBV20-1 to TRBJ1-6; 7 bases agree with TRBD1. With V trimmed by 1 base and J by 7 bases, 10 bases remained unmatched. Germline V gene lookup returns CDR1 DFQATT and CDR2 SNEGSKA (reference sequence). This CDR3 spans 16 amino acids. CDR3 DNA: TGCAGTGCTAGAGCCGCCATCCGGGGACAGAATTCACCCCTCCACTTT. As protein: CSARAAIRGQNSPLHF.

This clonotype showed up just once. The V and J genes are TRBV6-6 and TRBJ2-4; 7 bases map to TRBD2. V was clipped by 6 bases and J by 13 bases; unmatched bases: 15. Germline V lookup: CDR1 MNHNY, CDR2 SVGAGI (reference sequence). The CDR3 is 14 residues long. CDR3 amino acids: CASRTTGLPIKQYF. CDR3 DNA sequence: TGTGCCAGCAGGACGACGGGACTACCGATCAAGCAGTACTTC.